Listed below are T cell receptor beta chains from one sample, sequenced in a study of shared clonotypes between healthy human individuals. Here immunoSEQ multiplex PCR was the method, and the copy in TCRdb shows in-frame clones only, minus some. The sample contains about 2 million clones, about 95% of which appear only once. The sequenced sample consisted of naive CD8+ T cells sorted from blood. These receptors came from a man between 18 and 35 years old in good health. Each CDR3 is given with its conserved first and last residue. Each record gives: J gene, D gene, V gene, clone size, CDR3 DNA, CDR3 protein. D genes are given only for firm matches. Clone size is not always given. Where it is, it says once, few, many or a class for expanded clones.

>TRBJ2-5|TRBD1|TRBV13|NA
TGTGCCAGCAGCTTAAATCCACAGGGGGTCCAAGAGACCCAGTACTTC
CASSLNPQGVQETQYF
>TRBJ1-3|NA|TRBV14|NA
TGTGCCAGCAGCCGGGTCAGCACCATATATTTT
CASSRVSTIYF
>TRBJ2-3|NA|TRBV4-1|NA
TGCGCCAGCAGCCAAGATTCTAGCGGCACAGATACGCAGTATTTT
CASSQDSSGTDTQYF
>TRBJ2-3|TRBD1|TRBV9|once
TGTGCCAGCAGCTTACACAGGGGATGGTTCACAGATACGCAGTATTTT
CASSLHRGWFTDTQYF
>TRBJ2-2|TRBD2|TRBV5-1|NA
TGCGCCAGCAGCTTGGGGACTAGCGGGAGGGCCGGTGAGCTGTTTTTT
CASSLGTSGRAGELFF
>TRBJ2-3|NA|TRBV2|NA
TGTGCCAGCAGTGAGGGGTCCAACACAGATACGCAGTATTTT
CASSEGSNTDTQYF
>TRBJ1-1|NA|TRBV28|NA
TGTGCCAGCAGTTTGCGGGGTTCTTACCAGATATACACTGAAGCTTTCTTT
CASSLRGSYQIYTEAFF
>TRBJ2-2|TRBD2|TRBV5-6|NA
TGTGCCAGCAGCTTGGAGCTAGCGGGAGGGGCCGGGGAGCTGTTTTTT
CASSLELAGGAGELFF
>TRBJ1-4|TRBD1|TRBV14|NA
TGTGCCAGCAGCCACGCCCAAGTGAGGACAGGCGAATACGCAACTAATGAAAAACTGTTTTTT
CASSHAQVRTGEYATNEKLFF
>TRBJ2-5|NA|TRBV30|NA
TGTGCCTGGAGTGGGGACCCCGAAGAGACCCAGTACTTC
CAWSGDPEETQYF
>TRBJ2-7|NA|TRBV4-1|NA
TGCGCCAGCAGCCAAGTAAGCGGTTCCTACGAGCAGTACTTC
CASSQVSGSYEQYF
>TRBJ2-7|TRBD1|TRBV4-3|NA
TGCGCCAGCAGCCAGGGACAGTCCTCCTACGAGCAGTACTTC
CASSQGQSSYEQYF
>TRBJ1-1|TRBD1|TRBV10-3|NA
TGTGCCATCAGGAGTTGGGACAGGGGGCTGTACACTGAAGCTTTCTTT
CAIRSWDRGLYTEAFF
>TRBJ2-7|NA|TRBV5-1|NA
TGCGCCAGCAGCTGGGCGACAGGCTTCTACGAGCAGTACTTC
CASSWATGFYEQYF
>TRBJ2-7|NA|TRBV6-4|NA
TGTGCCAGCAGTGAATCGACGGGGAGCTCCTACGAGCAGTACTTC
CASSESTGSSYEQYF
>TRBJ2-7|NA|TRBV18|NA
TGTGCCAGCTCACCCGGTTTCCAACTTCCCTACGAGCAGTACTTC
CASSPGFQLPYEQYF
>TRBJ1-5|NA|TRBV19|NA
TGTGCCAGTAGTATGGGCGGAGGGGATCAGCCCCAGCATTTT
CASSMGGGDQPQHF
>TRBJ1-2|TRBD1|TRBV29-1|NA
TGCAGCGTAGGCCCGGGACAGGAAAACTATGGCTACACCTTC
CSVGPGQENYGYTF
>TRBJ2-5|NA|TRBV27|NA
TGTGCCAGCAGTTCTCCCTTTGAGACCCAGTACTTC
CASSSPFETQYF
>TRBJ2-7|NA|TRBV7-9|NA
TGTGCCAGCAGCTTAAGCCCAACAGTTGCCTACGAGCAGTACTTC
CASSLSPTVAYEQYF
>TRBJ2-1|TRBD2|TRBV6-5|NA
TGTGCCAGCAGTCTAGCGGGGGGGGCCTACAATGAGCAGTTCTTC
CASSLAGGAYNEQFF
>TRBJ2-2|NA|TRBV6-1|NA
TGTGCCAGCACCGGAGGTACCGGGGAGCTGTTTTTT
CASTGGTGELFF
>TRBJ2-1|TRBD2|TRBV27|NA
TGTGCCAGCAGAGCGGGACTAGCTGCCCCTGGGTACAATGAGCAGTTCTTC
CASRAGLAAPGYNEQFF
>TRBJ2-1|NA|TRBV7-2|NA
TGTGCCAGCAGCCCCGGAGGTTATAGGACGTCTCTTTACAATGAGCAGTTCTTC
CASSPGGYRTSLYNEQFF
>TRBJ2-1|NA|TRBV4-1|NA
TGCGCCAGCAGCCAAAGGGCAGGTTACTACAATGAGCAGTTCTTC
CASSQRAGYYNEQFF
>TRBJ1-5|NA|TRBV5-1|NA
TGCGCCAGCAGCCCCGGGACGCTGGCTAGTCAGCCCCAGCATTTT
CASSPGTLASQPQHF